This entry lists 5 T cell receptor beta chains sequenced from one sample in a study of cytomegalovirus exposure and HLA in healthy donors. The PCR ran on 60 Vbeta and 13 Jbeta primers. Libraries were prepared by immunoSEQ multiplex PCR; TCRdb keeps only in-frame clonotypes and omits some of them. The table lists over 100,000 clones, roughly 70% of them singletons. Sequenced: PBMCs. The receptors derive from a woman between 65 and 79 years old in good health and CMV-seropositive.

The chain employs TRBV11-1 and TRBJ1-2; the D is unclear. Germline V lookup: CDR1 SGHAT, CDR2 FQDESV (reference sequence). With 1 base removed from V and 8 bases from J, the gap between germline ends came to 11 bases. The CDR3 is 13 residues long. CDR3 coding DNA: TGTGCCAGCAGCTTAGATCAAGGCGGGGGCTACACCTTC. Protein product: CASSLDQGGGYTF.

The chain links TRBV29-1 to TRBJ2-7, with a tentative D call TRBD1 (6 bases). The CDR3 covers 13 residues. CDR1 is SQVTM, CDR2 ANQGSEA, per germline. Trimming took off 4 bases at V and 0 bases at J, with 10 bases between the two ends. The CDR3 nucleotides read TGCAGCGTTGGCGACAGGACCTCCTACGAGCAGTACTTC. Translating it yields CSVGDRTSYEQYF.

V is TRBV7-2 and J is TRBJ2-1, with TRBD2 identical over 10 bases. The CDR3 is made up of 13 amino acids. V shed 4 bases, J shed 10 bases, and the junction held 4 bases outside the gene matches. Germline assignment: CDR1 SGHTA and CDR2 FQGNSA. CDR3 loop: CASSWASGGEQFF. The CDR3 DNA reads as TGTGCCAGCAGCTGGGCTAGCGGGGGAGAGCAGTTCTTC.

The chain combines TRBV10-1 with TRBJ1-5; D is uncertain. V gave up 5 bases and J gave up 0 bases, with 2 bases separating them. In germline, CDR1 is WNHNN, CDR2 SYGVQD (reference sequence). There are 12 residues in the CDR3. The CDR3, as DNA: TGCGCCAGCAGTCATAGCAATCAGCCCCAGCATTTT. It yields the protein CASSHSNQPQHF.

This chain joins TRBV4-1 and TRBJ2-5, with D possibly TRBD2 on 6 matching bases. The germline CDR1 and CDR2 sequences are MGHRA and YSYEKL. V was cut by 1 base and J by 8 bases, with 14 bases left in between. This CDR3 has 14 amino acids. This CDR3 is CASSQGTGAGTQYF. The CDR3 DNA reads as TGCGCCAGCAGCCAAGGGACGGGAGCGGGTACCCAGTACTTC.